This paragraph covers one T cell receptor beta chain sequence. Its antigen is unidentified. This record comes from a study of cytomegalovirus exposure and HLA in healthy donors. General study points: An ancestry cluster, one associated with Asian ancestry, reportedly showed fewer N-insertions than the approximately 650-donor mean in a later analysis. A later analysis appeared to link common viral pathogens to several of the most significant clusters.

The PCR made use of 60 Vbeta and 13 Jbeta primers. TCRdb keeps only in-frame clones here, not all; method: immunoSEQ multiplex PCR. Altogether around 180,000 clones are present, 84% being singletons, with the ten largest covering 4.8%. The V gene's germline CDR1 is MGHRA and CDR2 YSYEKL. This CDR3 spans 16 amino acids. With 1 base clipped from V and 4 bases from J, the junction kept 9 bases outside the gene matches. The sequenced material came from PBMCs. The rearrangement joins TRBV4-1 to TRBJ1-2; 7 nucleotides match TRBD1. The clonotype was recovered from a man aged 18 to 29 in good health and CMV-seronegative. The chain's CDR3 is CASSQAPGTEPYGYTF. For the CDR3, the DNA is TGCGCCAGCAGCCAAGCTCCCGGGACAGAACCCTATGGCTACACCTTC.